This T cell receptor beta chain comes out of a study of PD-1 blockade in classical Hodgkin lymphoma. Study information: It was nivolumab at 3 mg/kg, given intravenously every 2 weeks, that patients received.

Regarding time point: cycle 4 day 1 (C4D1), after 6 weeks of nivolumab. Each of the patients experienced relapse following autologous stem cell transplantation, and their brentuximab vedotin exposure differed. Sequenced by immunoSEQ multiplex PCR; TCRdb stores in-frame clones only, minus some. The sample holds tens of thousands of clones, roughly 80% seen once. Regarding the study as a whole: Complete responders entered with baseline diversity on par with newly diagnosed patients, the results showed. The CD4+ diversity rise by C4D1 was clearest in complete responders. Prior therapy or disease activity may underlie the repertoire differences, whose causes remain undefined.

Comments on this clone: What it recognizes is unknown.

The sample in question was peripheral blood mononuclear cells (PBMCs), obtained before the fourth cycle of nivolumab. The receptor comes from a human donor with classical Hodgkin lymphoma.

The CDR3 coding sequence is TGTGCCAGCAGCTTAAGATCCTACCCGGAGACCCAGTACTTC. Translated, it gives CASSLRSYPETQYF. V usage is TRBV7-9 and J usage is TRBJ2-5, with D unresolved. CDR3 length equals 14 residues. Germline values: CDR1 SEHNR, CDR2 FQNEAQ (reference sequence). With 2 bases removed from V and 5 bases from J, the gap between germline ends came to 12 bases.